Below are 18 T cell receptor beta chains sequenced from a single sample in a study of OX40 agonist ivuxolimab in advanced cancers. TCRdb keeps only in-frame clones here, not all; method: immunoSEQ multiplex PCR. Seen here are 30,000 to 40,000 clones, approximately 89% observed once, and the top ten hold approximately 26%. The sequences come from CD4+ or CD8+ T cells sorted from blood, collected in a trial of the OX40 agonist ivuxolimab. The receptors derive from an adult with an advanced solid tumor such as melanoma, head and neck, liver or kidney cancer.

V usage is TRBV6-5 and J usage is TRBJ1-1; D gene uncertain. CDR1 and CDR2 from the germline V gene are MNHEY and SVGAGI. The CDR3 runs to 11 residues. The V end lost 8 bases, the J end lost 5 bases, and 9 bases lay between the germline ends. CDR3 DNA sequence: TGTGCCAGCGGACGAGGGACTGAAGCTTTCTTT. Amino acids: CASGRGTEAFF.

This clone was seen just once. The DNA for the CDR3 is TGTGCCAGCAACCCAGGGGGCGCGGAGGAAAAACTGTTTTTT. Translating gives CASNPGGAEEKLFF. The J gene is TRBJ1-4, the V gene TRBV2; 8 bases match TRBD1. The CDR3 runs 14 residues. Trimming cost V 7 bases and J 8 bases; bases outside gene matches: 9. Germline values: CDR1 SNHLY, CDR2 FYNNEI.

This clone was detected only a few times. The CDR3 nucleotides read TGTGCCAGCAGCTGGGACAGTCTCACATACGAGCAGTACTTC. Protein: CASSWDSLTYEQYF. The chain couples TRBV5-6 to TRBJ2-7; TRBD1 aligns across 7 bases. V was clipped by 3 bases and J by 4 bases; unmatched bases: 7. The CDR3 has 14 residues. The germline V gene encodes CDR1 SGHDT and CDR2 YYEEEE.

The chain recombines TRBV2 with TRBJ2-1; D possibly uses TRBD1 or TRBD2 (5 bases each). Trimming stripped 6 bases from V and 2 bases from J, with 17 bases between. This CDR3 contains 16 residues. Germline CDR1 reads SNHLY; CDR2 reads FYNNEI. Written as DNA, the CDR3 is TGTGCCAGCAGCCCTACACCGGGACCCACCTACAATGAGCAGTTCTTC. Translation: CASSPTPGPTYNEQFF.

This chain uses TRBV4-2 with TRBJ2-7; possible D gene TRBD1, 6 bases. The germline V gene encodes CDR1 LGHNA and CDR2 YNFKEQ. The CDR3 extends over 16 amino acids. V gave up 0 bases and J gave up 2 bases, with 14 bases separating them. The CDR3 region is CASSQENSGATYEQYF. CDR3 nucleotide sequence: TGTGCCAGCAGCCAAGAAAACTCAGGGGCTACCTACGAGCAGTACTTC.

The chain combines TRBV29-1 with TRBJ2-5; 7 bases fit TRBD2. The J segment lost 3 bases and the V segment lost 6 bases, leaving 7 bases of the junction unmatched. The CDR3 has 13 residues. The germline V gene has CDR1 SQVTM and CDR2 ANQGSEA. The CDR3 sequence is CSVDGLVEETQYF. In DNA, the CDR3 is TGCAGCGTGGACGGACTAGTCGAAGAGACCCAGTACTTC.

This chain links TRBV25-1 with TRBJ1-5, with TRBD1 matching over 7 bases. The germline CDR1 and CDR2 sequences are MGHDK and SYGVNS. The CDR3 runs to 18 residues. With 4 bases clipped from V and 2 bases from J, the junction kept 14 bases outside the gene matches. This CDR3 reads CASSGTLPTGFGNQPQHF. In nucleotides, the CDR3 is TGTGCCAGCAGTGGAACTCTCCCGACAGGGTTTGGCAATCAGCCCCAGCATTTT.

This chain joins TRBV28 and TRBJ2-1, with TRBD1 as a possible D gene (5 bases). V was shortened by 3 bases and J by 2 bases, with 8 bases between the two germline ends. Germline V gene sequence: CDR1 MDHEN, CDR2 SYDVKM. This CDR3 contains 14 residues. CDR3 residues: CASSLQGTYNEQFF. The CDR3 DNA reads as TGTGCCAGCAGTTTGCAGGGTACCTACAATGAGCAGTTCTTC.

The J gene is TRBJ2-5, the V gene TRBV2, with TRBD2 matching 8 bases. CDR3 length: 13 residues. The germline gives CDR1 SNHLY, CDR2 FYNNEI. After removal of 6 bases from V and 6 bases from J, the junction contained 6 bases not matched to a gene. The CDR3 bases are TGTGCCAGCAGAGGTGCGGGGGGTAAGACCCAGTACTTC. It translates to CASRGAGGKTQYF.

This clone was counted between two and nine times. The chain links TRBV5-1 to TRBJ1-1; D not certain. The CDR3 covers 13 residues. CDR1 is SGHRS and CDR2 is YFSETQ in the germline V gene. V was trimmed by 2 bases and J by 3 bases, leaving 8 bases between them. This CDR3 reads CASSFGIDTEAFF. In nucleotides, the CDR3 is TGCGCCAGCAGCTTCGGAATTGACACTGAAGCTTTCTTT.

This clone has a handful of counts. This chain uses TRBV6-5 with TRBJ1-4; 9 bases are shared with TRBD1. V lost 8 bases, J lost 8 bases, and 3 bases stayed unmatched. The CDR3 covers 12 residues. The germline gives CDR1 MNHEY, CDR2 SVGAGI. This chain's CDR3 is CASGTGIEKLFF. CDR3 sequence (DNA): TGTGCCAGCGGGACAGGGATCGAAAAACTGTTTTTT.

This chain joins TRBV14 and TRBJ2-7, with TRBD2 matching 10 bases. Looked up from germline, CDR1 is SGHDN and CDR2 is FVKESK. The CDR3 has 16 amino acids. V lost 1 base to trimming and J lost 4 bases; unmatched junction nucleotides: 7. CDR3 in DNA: TGTGCCAGCAGCCAAGTAGGGGCTAGCGGGAGTTACGAGCAGTACTTC. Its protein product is CASSQVGASGSYEQYF.

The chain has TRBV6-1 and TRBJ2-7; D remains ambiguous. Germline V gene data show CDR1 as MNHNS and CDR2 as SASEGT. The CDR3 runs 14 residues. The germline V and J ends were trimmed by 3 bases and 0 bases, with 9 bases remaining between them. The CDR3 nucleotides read TGTGCCAGCAGTGACGGACCGAGCTCCTACGAGCAGTACTTC. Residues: CASSDGPSSYEQYF.

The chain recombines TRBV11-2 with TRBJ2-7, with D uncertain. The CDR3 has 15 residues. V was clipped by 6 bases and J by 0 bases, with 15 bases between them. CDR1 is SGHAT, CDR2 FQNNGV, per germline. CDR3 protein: CASSSTLRSSYEQYF. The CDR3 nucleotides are TGTGCCAGCAGTTCCACTTTACGGAGCTCCTACGAGCAGTACTTC.

CDR3 loop: CASSLAFDTQYF. CDR3 in DNA: TGTGCCAGCAGCTTAGCATTCGATACGCAGTATTTT. V is TRBV7-9 and J is TRBJ2-3, with D uncertain. V lost 0 bases and J 6 bases, leaving 4 bases between the germline ends. Per the germline V gene, CDR1 is SEHNR and CDR2 is FQNEAQ (reference sequence). The CDR3 consists of 12 residues.

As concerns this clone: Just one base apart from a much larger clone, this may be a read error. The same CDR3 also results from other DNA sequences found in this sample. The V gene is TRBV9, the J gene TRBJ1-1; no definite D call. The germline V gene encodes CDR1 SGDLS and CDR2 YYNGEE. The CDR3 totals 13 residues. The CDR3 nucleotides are TGTGCTAGCAGCGGTACAGAGAACACTGAAGCTTTCTTT. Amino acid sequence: CASSGTENTEAFF.

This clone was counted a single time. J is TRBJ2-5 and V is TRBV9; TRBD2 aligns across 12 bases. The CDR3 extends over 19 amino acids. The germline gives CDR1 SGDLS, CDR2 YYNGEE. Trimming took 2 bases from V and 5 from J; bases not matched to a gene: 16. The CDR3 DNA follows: TGTGCCAGCAGCGTGGCTAGCGGGAGGGTAGGGAGATTTATGGAGACCCAGTACTTC. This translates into CASSVASGRVGRFMETQYF.

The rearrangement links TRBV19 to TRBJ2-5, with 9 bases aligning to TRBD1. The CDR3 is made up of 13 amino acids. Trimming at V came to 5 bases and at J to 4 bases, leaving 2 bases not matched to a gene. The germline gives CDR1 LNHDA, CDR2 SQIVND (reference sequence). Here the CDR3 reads CASSLTGGETQYF. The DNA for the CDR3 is TGTGCCAGTAGTTTGACAGGGGGAGAGACCCAGTACTTC.